This passage covers 6 T cell receptor beta chains from one sample sequenced in a study of T cell responses to AZD1222 COVID-19 vaccine. Assay: immunoSEQ multiplex PCR; the TCRdb copy retains only in-frame clones and omits some. Of about 260,000 clones listed, about 92% are singletons. Sequences were derived from peripheral blood, sampled on day 0 of AZD1222 vaccination. Every receptor here comes from an adult in good health.

The V call is TRBV3-1 (or the pseudogene TRBV3-2), the J call TRBJ2-7; D not certain. The CDR3 runs to 12 residues. The V gene's germline CDR1 is LGHDT and CDR2 YNNKEL (reference sequence). Trimming shortened V by 6 bases and J by 3 bases, and 9 bases separated the two germline ends. This CDR3 is CASSLKNYEQYF. CDR3 sequence (DNA): TGTGCCAGCAGTCTTAAGAACTACGAGCAGTACTTC.

The chain combines TRBV3-1 (or the pseudogene TRBV3-2) with TRBJ1-3; no clear D. V was trimmed by 0 bases and J by 0 bases, leaving 9 bases between them. The CDR3 sequence is 16 residues long. The germline V gene encodes CDR1 LGHDT and CDR2 YNNKEL (reference sequence). CDR3 nucleotides: TGTGCCAGCAGCCAAGAGAGAGAGATCTCTGGAAACACCATATATTTT. This encodes CASSQEREISGNTIYF.

The chain carries TRBV12-2 and TRBJ1-5; the D call of TRBD1 is as the table states it, not checked on the DNA. TRBV12-2 has pseudogene status. This CDR3 comprises 19 residues. CDR3 nucleotide sequence: TGTGCAAGTCGCCCTATCCCGAACCTGACAGAGTATAGCAATCAGCCCCAGCATTTT. Protein product: CASRPIPNLTEYSNQPQHF.

Remarks on this clone: Germline and junction disagree at one end, which may indicate a read error. This rearrangement joins TRBV6-1 to TRBJ2-3, with D perhaps matching TRBD1 or TRBD2 (5 bases each). Germline V gene sequence: CDR1 MNHNS, CDR2 SASEGT. The CDR3 loop spans 14 amino acids. The CDR3: CASIEGTASDTQYF. The CDR3 nucleotides are TGTGCCAGCATTGAAGGGACGGCGTCAGATACGCAGTATTTT.

The J gene is TRBJ1-3, the V gene TRBV15; a weak D match, TRBD1 (5 bases). The CDR3 contains 15 residues. Trimming left V 3 bases short and J 0 bases short, with 9 bases between. Germline V gene lookup returns CDR1 LNHNV and CDR2 YYDKDF (reference sequence). For the CDR3, the DNA is TGTGCCACCAGCAGGGGGGAACGCTCTGGAAACACCATATATTTT. This translates into CATSRGERSGNTIYF. Full variable domain (outside the CDR3, taken from reference TRBV15 and TRBJ1-3): DAMVIQNPRYQVTQFGKPVTLSCSQTLNHNVMYWYQQKSSQAPKLLFHYYDKDFNNEADTPDNFQSRRPNTSFCFLDIRSPGLGDTAMYLCATSRGERSGNTIYFGEGSWLTVV.

The chain joins TRBV28 to TRBJ2-7, with 7 bases identical to TRBD2. Unmatched junction bases numbered 2, after V lost 3 bases and J lost 0 bases. The CDR3 contains 14 residues. Germline assignment: CDR1 MDHEN and CDR2 SYDVKM. CDR3 amino acids: CASSLAGDSYEQYF. CDR3 in DNA: TGTGCCAGCAGTTTGGCGGGAGACTCCTACGAGCAGTACTTC.